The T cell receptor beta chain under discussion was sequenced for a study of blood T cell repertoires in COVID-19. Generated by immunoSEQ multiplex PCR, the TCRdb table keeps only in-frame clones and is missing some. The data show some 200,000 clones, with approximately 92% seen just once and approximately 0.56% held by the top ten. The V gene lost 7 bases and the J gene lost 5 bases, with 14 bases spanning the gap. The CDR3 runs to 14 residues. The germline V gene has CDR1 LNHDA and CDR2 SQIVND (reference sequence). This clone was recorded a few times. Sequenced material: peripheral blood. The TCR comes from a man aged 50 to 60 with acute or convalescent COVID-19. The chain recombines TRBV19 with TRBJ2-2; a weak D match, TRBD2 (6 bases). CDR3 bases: TGTGCCAGTATCCCTGGGGGGATTACCGGGGAGCTGTTTTTT. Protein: CASIPGGITGELFF.